This T cell receptor (beta chain) was recorded in a study of T cell responses to AZD1222 COVID-19 vaccine. Measured with immunoSEQ multiplex PCR; TCRdb has only the in-frame clones, and not every one. The table records 70,000 or so clones, roughly 78% of them present only once. This CDR3 has 15 amino acids. V trimming: 3 bases; J trimming: 1 base; junction bases outside the gene matches: 4. Germline CDR1 MGHDK, CDR2 SYGVNS. The sequencing used peripheral blood, collected on day 0 of MenACWY control vaccination. The chain is built from TRBV25-1 and TRBJ1-1; 8 bases match TRBD1. This receptor was obtained from an adult in good health. Written as DNA, the CDR3 is TGTGCCAGCAGTGAGGTAGGACAGGGGAACACTGAAGCTTTCTTT. Translated: CASSEVGQGNTEAFF.